Listed below are T cell receptor beta chains from one sample, sequenced in a study of shared clonotypes between healthy human individuals. The table came from immunoSEQ multiplex PCR; TCRdb's copy has only in-frame clones and leaves some out. The table lists roughly 1,000,000 clones, 75% to 80% of them singletons. The sample was memory CD4+ T cells from PBMCs. Receptor source: a man between 18 and 35 years old in good health. Some clones in this sample may be carry-over from other donors' samples. The CDR3 runs from the conserved cysteine through the conserved F or W. Fields, in order: D gene, clone size, V gene, J gene, CDR3 DNA, CDR3 protein. D genes are given only for firm matches. The size field is filled for only some rows; it gives once, few, many or a size class.

>.|.|TRBV7-9|TRBJ1-2
TGTGCCAGCAGCTTAGGGGGGCTCAATGGCTACACCTTC
CASSLGGLNGYTF
>TRBD1|.|TRBV7-3|TRBJ2-7
TGTGCCAGCAGCCCTGGACAGGGGGCCTACGAGCAGTACTTC
CASSPGQGAYEQYF
>.|.|TRBV18|TRBJ2-1
TGTGCCAGCTCACCACCGACTGGCAGGGCCTCCTACAATGAGCAGTTCTTC
CASSPPTGRASYNEQFF
>.|.|TRBV28|TRBJ2-6
TGTGCCAGCAGTCCCGGGGGTTCGGCTGGGGCCAACGTCCTGACTTTC
CASSPGGSAGANVLTF
>.|.|TRBV2|TRBJ2-1
TGTGCCAGCAGTGAACAGCTCAGCTCCTACAATGAGCAGTTCTTC
CASSEQLSSYNEQFF
>.|.|TRBV27|TRBJ1-5
TGTGCCAGCAGTTTGGGTCCGGGGTTACAGCCCCAGCATTTT
CASSLGPGLQPQHF
>TRBD1|.|TRBV9|TRBJ2-5
TGTGCCAGCAGCGTAGGGGTGGGACAGGCCATAGAGACCCAGTACTTC
CASSVGVGQAIETQYF
>TRBD1|few|TRBV6-1|TRBJ1-3
TGTGCCAGCAGTGCTATCGGGACAGCCTCTGGAAACACCATATATTTT
CASSAIGTASGNTIYF
>TRBD1|.|TRBV9|TRBJ1-2
TGTGCCAGCAGCGCCCCAGGGGGACCTTATGGCTACACCTTC
CASSAPGGPYGYTF
>.|many|TRBV30|TRBJ2-3
TGTGCCTGGAGTACGGCCACAGATACGCAGTATTTT
CAWSTATDTQYF
>.|once|TRBV5-1|TRBJ2-7
TGCGCCAGCAGCTTTACGACGGTCTCCTACGAGCAGTACTTC
CASSFTTVSYEQYF
>TRBD2|.|TRBV7-3|TRBJ2-1
TGTGCCAGCAGCCTAAACGGACTAGCGGACTACAATGAGCAGTTCTTC
CASSLNGLADYNEQFF
>.|.|TRBV29-1|TRBJ2-1
TGCAGCGTTGAAGATAGGGGTGGAGGTAGCTACAATGAGCAGTTCTTC
CSVEDRGGGSYNEQFF
>TRBD1|.|TRBV6-1|TRBJ2-7
TGTGCCAGCCGCCCGGGACAGGGGGACTACGAGCAGTACTTC
CASRPGQGDYEQYF
>.|.|TRBV7-3|TRBJ1-1
TGTGCCAGCAGCTTAGAGGGCTTGAATGAAGCTTTCTTT
CASSLEGLNEAFF
>TRBD1|once|TRBV5-1|TRBJ1-1
TGCGCCAGCAGCTGGGGGACAGGGGGTATACCTGAAGCTTTCTTT
CASSWGTGGIPEAFF
>.|.|TRBV18|TRBJ1-2
TGTGCCAGCTCACCATCCGGGACTGGATATGGCTACACCTTC
CASSPSGTGYGYTF
>.|.|TRBV7-7|TRBJ2-5
TGTGCCAGCAGCCAGCCTGGACGGGGGCAGGAGACCCAGTACTTC
CASSQPGRGQETQYF
>.|once|TRBV21-1|TRBJ2-4
TGTGCCAGCAGCGCGTGGACAGGGATAAACATTCAGTACTTC
CASSAWTGINIQYF
>.|.|TRBV9|TRBJ2-1
TGTGCCAGCAGCCCCCGGGACGGTCGGTGGAATGAGCAGTTCTTC
CASSPRDGRWNEQFF
>.|once|TRBV2|TRBJ2-2
TGTGCCAGCAGCCGACTAGATCCCACCGGGGAGCTGTTTTTT
CASSRLDPTGELFF
>.|few|TRBV14|TRBJ1-5
TGTGCCAGCAGCCAATCTGCCGGGGATCAGCCCCAGCATTTT
CASSQSAGDQPQHF
>TRBD1|.|TRBV28|TRBJ2-1
TGTGCCAGCAGCTCCGACAGGGGGCGGGTCTCCTACAATGAGCAGTTCTTC
CASSSDRGRVSYNEQFF
>TRBD2|.|TRBV10-2|TRBJ2-7
TGCGCCAGCAGTTTAAGGCCGGGACTAGCGGGACAAAGCGAGCAGTACTTC
CASSLRPGLAGQSEQYF
>TRBD1|.|TRBV9|TRBJ2-2
TGTGCCAGCAGCGTAGACTCAGGCTACGGACAGGGAGGAACCGGGGAGCTGTTTTTT
CASSVDSGYGQGGTGELFF
>TRBD2|.|TRBV5-1|TRBJ2-1
TGCGCCAGCAGCGTTAGCGCGGGAGACAATGAGCAGTTCTTC
CASSVSAGDNEQFF
>TRBD2|.|TRBV18|TRBJ2-7
TGTGCCAGCTCACAGGGAGGGAGCCTATACAGCTCCTACGAGCAGTACTTC
CASSQGGSLYSSYEQYF
>.|.|TRBV6-5|TRBJ2-1
TGTGCCACCAATGCCGGAAACAATGAGCAGTTCTTC
CATNAGNNEQFF
>.|.|TRBV7-3|TRBJ2-1
TGTGCCAGCAGCCCCCTCGGAGGGGTACGTTACAATGAGCAGTTCTTC
CASSPLGGVRYNEQFF
>.|few|TRBV25-1|TRBJ2-3
TGTGCCAGCAGTGCCGAGTGGGTTACAGATACGCAGTATTTT
CASSAEWVTDTQYF
>TRBD2|.|TRBV6-5|TRBJ2-3
TGTGCCAGCAGGTCCGGGACTAGGGACTCAGATACGCAGTATTTT
CASRSGTRDSDTQYF
>.|many|TRBV15|TRBJ2-7
TGTGCCACCAGCAGACCCCCCCTACAGGGACTCCCCTACGAGCAGTACTTC
CATSRPPLQGLPYEQYF
>.|.|TRBV21-1|TRBJ2-1
TGTGCCAGCACAGGAGGGAATTACAATGAGCAGTTCTTC
CASTGGNYNEQFF
>.|few|TRBV28|TRBJ1-1
TGTGCCAGCATAGGTAACACTGAAGCTTTCTTT
CASIGNTEAFF
>.|.|TRBV30|TRBJ1-2
TGTGCCTGGAGTGTGGACAATTTCTATGGCTACACCTTC
CAWSVDNFYGYTF
>TRBD2|.|TRBV10-3|TRBJ2-2
TGTGCCATCAACTCCGGGGGGGCCGGGGAGCTGTTTTTT
CAINSGGAGELFF
>TRBD1|.|TRBV5-4|TRBJ2-3
TGTGCCAGCAGCTTGGGGGGACAGACTAGCACAGATACGCAGTATTTT
CASSLGGQTSTDTQYF
>.|.|TRBV29-1|TRBJ1-2
TGCAGCGTTGTCCCCGCTTTGGGGCTACATGGCTACACCTTC
CSVVPALGLHGYTF
>TRBD1|.|TRBV6-1|TRBJ2-7
TGTGCCAGCAGGCTGCAGGGGGCTTTAGAGCAGTACTTC
CASRLQGALEQYF